This TCR beta chain was identified in a study of blood T cell repertoires in COVID-19. Study summary: Collection of acute and convalescent COVID-19 samples took place in the United States, Italy and Spain.

About this clone itself: One junction end disagrees with the germline gene, perhaps due to a read error.

Data came from immunoSEQ multiplex PCR; TCRdb stores just in-frame clones and leaves some out. The repertoire holds around 270,000 clones, about 88% seen once, with approximately 3.8% in the top ten. CDR3 length: 16 amino acids. Germline V gene sequence: CDR1 LGHNT, CDR2 FRNRAP. This receptor was obtained from a man aged 60 to 75 who had recovered from COVID-19. The specimen sequenced was peripheral blood. The chain couples TRBV12-5 to TRBJ2-1; 7 nucleotides align to TRBD1. The CDR3, as DNA: TGTGCTAGTGGTTTGGAACGGGACAGAAGGTACACTGAGCAGTTCTTC. Protein: CASGLERDRRYTEQFF.